The rows below give T cell receptor beta chains drawn from one sample of a study of cytomegalovirus exposure and HLA in healthy donors. Profiled with immunoSEQ multiplex PCR; TCRdb holds only in-frame clones, not every one. The sample holds tens of thousands of clones, 70% to 90% seen once. Specimen: PBMCs. The receptors originated from a woman aged 18-29 years in good health and CMV-seropositive. Each CDR3 is given with its conserved first and last residue. Each record gives: D gene, clone size, V gene, CDR3 length, J gene, CDR3 protein, CDR3 DNA. D genes are given only for firm matches. Some rows mark clone size as missing; the rest say once, few, many or name a class of expanded clone.

>TRBD1|few|TRBV5-1|12|TRBJ2-7
CASSLQGGEQYF
TGCGCCAGCAGCTTACAGGGGGGCGAGCAGTACTTC
>.|.|TRBV27|13|TRBJ2-5
CASSFRGRGTQYF
TGTGCCAGCAGTTTCCGGGGTAGAGGGACCCAGTACTTC
>.|.|TRBV27|14|TRBJ1-1
CASSLSVMDTEAFF
TGTGCCAGCAGTTTGTCGGTAATGGACACTGAAGCTTTCTTT
>.|.|TRBV1|18|TRBJ2-3
CTSSHPIYLAGRTDTQYF
TGCACCAGCAGCCACCCGATATATCTAGCGGGACGCACAGATACGCAGTATTTT
>TRBD2|.|TRBV2|14|TRBJ2-1
CASSETSGSFEQFF
TGTGCCAGCAGTGAGACTAGCGGGAGTTTTGAGCAGTTCTTC
>.|.|TRBV7-9|14|TRBJ1-2
CASSRPAANYGYTF
TGTGCCAGCAGCCGCCCGGCGGCTAACTATGGCTACACCTTC
>TRBD2|.|TRBV28|16|TRBJ2-3
CASSPTLAGMADTQYF
TGTGCCAGCAGTCCAACACTAGCGGGGATGGCAGATACGCAGTATTTT
>.|.|TRBV4-1|16|TRBJ2-6
CASSPTGFSGANVLTF
TGCGCCAGCAGCCCGACAGGTTTCTCTGGGGCCAACGTCCTGACTTTC
>.|.|TRBV5-1|15|TRBJ1-2
CASSPGGSGSLGYTF
TGCGCCAGCAGCCCGGGAGGTTCAGGGTCCTTGGGCTACACCTTC
>.|.|TRBV6-1|14|TRBJ2-3
CASKVASGTDTQYF
TGTGCCAGCAAAGTGGCTAGCGGCACAGATACGCAGTATTTT
>.|.|TRBV19|16|TRBJ1-1
CASILGPGSSGTEAFF
TGTGCCAGTATCCTCGGGCCAGGGTCGTCGGGCACTGAAGCTTTCTTT
>.|.|TRBV30|14|TRBJ2-1
CAWSPGSSYNEQFF
TGTGCCTGGAGTCCCGGGAGCTCCTACAATGAGCAGTTCTTC
>TRBD2|.|TRBV5-1|14|TRBJ2-1
CASSSSGAYNEQFF
TGCGCCAGCAGTTCTAGCGGAGCCTACAATGAGCAGTTCTTC
>TRBD1|.|TRBV11-2|18|TRBJ1-2
CASSHIPGQGAFSYGYTF
TGTGCCAGCAGCCACATACCGGGACAGGGGGCCTTTAGCTATGGCTACACCTTC
>.|.|TRBV6-1|15|TRBJ2-4
CASSEFAGAKNIQYF
TGTGCCAGCAGTGAATTTGCAGGGGCCAAAAACATTCAGTACTTC
>.|.|TRBV27|15|TRBJ1-3
CASSRQRSSGNTIYF
TGTGCCAGCAGTCGGCAGCGAAGCTCTGGAAACACCATATATTTT
>.|.|TRBV11-2|17|TRBJ1-3
CASSLDARTATGNTIYF
TGTGCCAGCAGCTTAGATGCGAGGACAGCGACTGGAAACACCATATATTTT
>.|once|TRBV6-4|15|TRBJ2-3
CASSDRGRSTDTQYF
TGTGCCAGCAGTGATCGGGGGAGGAGCACAGATACGCAGTATTTT
>TRBD2|few|TRBV5-1|14|TRBJ2-5
CASSLAGGQETQYF
TGCGCCAGCAGCTTGGCGGGGGGGCAAGAGACCCAGTACTTC
>TRBD1|.|TRBV6-6|14|TRBJ1-6
CASKNQGANSPLHF
TGTGCCAGCAAGAACCAGGGGGCGAATTCACCCCTCCACTTT
>TRBD2|.|TRBV7-8|17|TRBJ2-1
CASSLVAASGGPREQFF
TGTGCCAGCAGCTTAGTAGCGGCTAGCGGGGGGCCCCGTGAGCAGTTCTTC
>.|few|TRBV2|14|TRBJ1-1
CASTRDQLETEAFF
TGTGCCAGCACCCGAGATCAACTTGAGACTGAAGCTTTCTTT
>TRBD1|.|TRBV18|15|TRBJ1-1
CASSPTGDPSTEAFF
TGTGCCAGCTCACCGACAGGGGATCCGAGCACTGAAGCTTTCTTT
>TRBD1|.|TRBV2|15|TRBJ2-7
CASSADRGYTYEQYF
TGTGCCAGCAGTGCTGACAGGGGGTATACCTACGAGCAGTACTTC
>.|.|TRBV19|13|TRBJ1-2
CASHQAGYDGYTF
TGTGCCAGCCACCAGGCAGGGTACGATGGCTACACCTTC
>.|.|TRBV2|12|TRBJ1-1
CASIHDRSEAFF
TGTGCCAGCATTCACGACAGGTCTGAAGCTTTCTTT
>.|.|TRBV18|15|TRBJ2-7
CASSGGRGQPVEQYF
TGTGCCAGCTCAGGGGGGAGGGGACAACCTGTTGAGCAGTACTTC
>TRBD1|.|TRBV28|18|TRBJ1-6
CASSSRGRGLGYNSPLHF
TGTGCCAGCAGTTCGCGGGGCAGGGGGCTCGGCTATAATTCACCCCTCCACTTT
>TRBD1|.|TRBV19|15|TRBJ1-5
CASSGTGYSNQPQHF
TGTGCCAGTAGCGGGACAGGGTATAGCAATCAGCCCCAGCATTTT
>TRBD2|.|TRBV7-9|16|TRBJ2-3
CASSYVGREGGDTQYF
TGTGCCAGCAGCTACGTGGGGCGGGAGGGTGGAGATACGCAGTATTTT
>TRBD2|.|TRBV5-1|16|TRBJ2-3
CASSLGLAGGTDTQYF
TGCGCCAGCAGCTTGGGACTAGCGGGGGGCACAGATACGCAGTATTTT
>TRBD2|.|TRBV4-1|18|TRBJ2-2
CASSQDRLAGDNTGELFF
TGCGCCAGCAGCCAAGATCGGCTAGCGGGAGACAACACCGGGGAGCTGTTTTTT
>.|.|TRBV5-4|16|TRBJ2-1
CASSLFEVRTYNEQFF
TGTGCCAGCAGCTTGTTTGAGGTACGAACCTACAATGAGCAGTTCTTC
>.|.|TRBV28|11|TRBJ2-7
CASRSVSEQYF
TGTGCCAGCAGATCCGTTTCCGAGCAGTACTTC
>.|.|TRBV23-1|10|TRBJ1-2
CASSGGGYTF
TGCGCCAGCAGCGGAGGTGGCTACACCTTC
>TRBD1|medium-sized|TRBV6-4|15|TRBJ2-3
CASSAGTGSTDTQYF
TGTGCCAGCAGTGCCGGGACAGGGAGCACAGATACGCAGTATTTT
>TRBD1|.|TRBV18|15|TRBJ1-2
CASSPAGGHNYGYTF
TGTGCCAGCTCACCAGCAGGGGGCCATAACTATGGCTACACCTTC
>TRBD2|.|TRBV9|14|TRBJ2-5
CASSNLAGRETQYF
TGTGCCAGCAGTAACCTAGCGGGACGGGAGACCCAGTACTTC
>TRBD2|once|TRBV7-9|14|TRBJ2-7
CASSGLAGSSEQYF
TGTGCCAGCAGCGGCCTAGCGGGGTCGAGCGAGCAGTACTTC
>TRBD1|.|TRBV7-2|14|TRBJ1-2
CASSLATGSYGYTF
TGTGCCAGCAGCTTAGCGACAGGGAGCTATGGCTACACCTTC
>.|.|TRBV7-6|14|TRBJ2-7
CASSPLGSTYEQYF
TGTGCCAGCAGCCCTCTGGGCAGTACCTACGAGCAGTACTTC
>TRBD2|.|TRBV11-3|17|TRBJ2-4
CASSLGSSSGGSDIQYF
TGTGCCAGCAGCTTAGGAAGTTCTAGCGGGGGGTCGGACATTCAGTACTTC
>.|.|TRBV11-1|17|TRBJ2-1
CASSSRATTTSSNEQFF
TGTGCCAGCAGCTCACGAGCGACTACAACCAGCTCCAATGAGCAGTTCTTC
>TRBD1|.|TRBV6-1|14|TRBJ2-6
CATGQGTGANVLTF
TGTGCCACGGGACAGGGTACTGGGGCCAACGTCCTGACTTTC
>.|.|TRBV2|16|TRBJ2-7
CASRKTWRDTNYEQYF
TGTGCCAGCAGAAAAACCTGGAGGGATACGAATTACGAGCAGTACTTC
>TRBD1|.|TRBV4-1|16|TRBJ2-1
CASSQERGLSYNEQFF
TGCGCCAGCAGCCAAGAAAGGGGGCTCTCCTACAATGAGCAGTTCTTC
>TRBD1|.|TRBV11-3|15|TRBJ2-7
CASSPSGTGPYEQYF
TGTGCCAGCAGCCCCTCCGGGACAGGGCCTTACGAGCAGTACTTC